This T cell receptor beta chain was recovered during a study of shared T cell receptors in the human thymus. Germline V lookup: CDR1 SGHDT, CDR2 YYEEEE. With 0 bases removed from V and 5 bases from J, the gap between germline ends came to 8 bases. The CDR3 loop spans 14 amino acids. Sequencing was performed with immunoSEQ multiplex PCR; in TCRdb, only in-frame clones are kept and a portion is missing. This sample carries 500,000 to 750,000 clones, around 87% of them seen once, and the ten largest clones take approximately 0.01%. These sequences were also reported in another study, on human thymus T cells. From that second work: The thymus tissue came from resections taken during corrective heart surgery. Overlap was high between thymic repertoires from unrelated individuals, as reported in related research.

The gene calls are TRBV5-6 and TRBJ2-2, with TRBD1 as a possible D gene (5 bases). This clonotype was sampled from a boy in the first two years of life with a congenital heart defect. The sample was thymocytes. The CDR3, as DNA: TGTGCCAGCAGCTTGGAGGGGATTACCGGGGAGCTGTTTTTT. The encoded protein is CASSLEGITGELFF.